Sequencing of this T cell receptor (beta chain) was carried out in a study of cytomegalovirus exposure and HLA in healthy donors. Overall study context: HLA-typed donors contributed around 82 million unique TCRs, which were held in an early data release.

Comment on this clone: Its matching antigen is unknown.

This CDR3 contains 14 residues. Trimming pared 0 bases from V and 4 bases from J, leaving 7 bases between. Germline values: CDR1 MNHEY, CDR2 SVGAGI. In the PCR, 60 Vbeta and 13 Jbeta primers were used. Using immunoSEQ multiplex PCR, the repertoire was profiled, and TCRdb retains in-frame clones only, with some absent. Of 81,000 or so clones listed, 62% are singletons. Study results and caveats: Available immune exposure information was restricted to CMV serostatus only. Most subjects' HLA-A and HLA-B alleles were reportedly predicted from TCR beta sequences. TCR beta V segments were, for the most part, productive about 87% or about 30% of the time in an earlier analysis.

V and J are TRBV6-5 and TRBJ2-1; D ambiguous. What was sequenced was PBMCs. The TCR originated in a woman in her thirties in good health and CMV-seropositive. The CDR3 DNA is TGTGCCAGCAGTTACTCCGAGGTGTACAATGAGCAGTTCTTC. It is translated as CASSYSEVYNEQFF.